This T cell receptor (beta chain) was sequenced for a study of T cells in Graves' hyperthyroidism and ophthalmopathy. Researchers took RNA transcripts and amplified the TCR beta CDR3 regions from them. Using the HTBI primer set, a first-round RT-PCR was run on the TCR CDR3. TCRdb re-called the multiplex PCR reads through MiXCR, storing one row per CDR3 protein. The repertoire consists of 750,000 to 900,000 distinct CDR3 sequences, with over 35% occurring once and the leading ten covering roughly 8.3%. The CDR3 runs to 12 residues. V lost 7 bases and J lost 2, with 12 bases in between. Germline V lookup: CDR1 DFQATT, CDR2 SNEGSKA (reference sequence). This clonotype was picked up a small number of times.

The clonotype comes from a man between 18 and 35 years old with Graves' hyperthyroidism. Sequenced material: blood. The chain carries TRBV20-1 and TRBJ2-7, with D tentatively TRBD2 (6 bases). CDR3: CSEDSGTYEQYF. CDR3 sequence (DNA): TGCAGTGAAGATAGCGGAACCTACGAGCAGTACTTC.